This T cell receptor beta chain was recovered during a study of T cells in localized non-small cell lung cancer. The study's findings and limits: Compared with tumor, uninvolved adjacent lung displayed greater T cell clonality, ranking highest overall.

Assay: immunoSEQ multiplex PCR; the TCRdb copy retains only in-frame clones and omits some. The table includes about 130,000 clones, more than 80% detected once. This clone was counted once. No antigen is known for it. The germline V gene encodes CDR1 MNHEY and CDR2 SVGAGI. The length of the CDR3 is 14 residues. The V end was cut by 3 bases, the J end by 3 bases, with 11 bases between. The input for sequencing was peripheral blood, taken before any cancer treatment. This TCR was recovered from a female donor of 60 years or more with stage I lung adenocarcinoma. This sequence joins TRBV6-5 and TRBJ1-1; D ambiguous. Here the CDR3 DNA reads TGTGCCAGCAGTTATGAGGGCCCATACACTGAAGCTTTCTTT. Its protein product is CASSYEGPYTEAFF.